The clone carrying this T cell receptor beta chain was detected a few times. Its antigen is not known. This sample was taken from a study of beta chain features in type 1 diabetes. Across the study: No age, gender or cell yield differences were seen between patients and healthy donors. Study-wide findings and caveats: Reduced insertions and increased deletions marked VDJ junctions in type 1 diabetes patients.

Central memory, naive, regulatory and stem cell-like memory CD4+ cells were sorted by CD45RO/CCR7/CD25/CD127/CD95/CD27. Isolated RNA was reverse transcribed in full, so expressed TCRB transcripts were sequenced. Profiling relied on immunoSEQ multiplex PCR, and the TCRdb table lists in-frame clones only, not all of them. The sample holds 150,000 to 200,000 clones, about 13% seen once. J lost 7 bases, V lost 8 bases, and 5 bases had no gene match. Germline V CDR1 and CDR2: MNHNS, SASEGT. This CDR3 spans 12 amino acids. The sequence was obtained from a woman aged 18 to 35 in good health. This rearrangement joins TRBV6-1 to TRBJ2-1; TRBD2 matches 7 bases. The sequencing input was central memory CD4+ T cells from blood. CDR3 sequence reads: CASLGGLNEQFF. CDR3 in DNA: TGTGCCAGCCTGGGAGGGCTTAATGAGCAGTTCTTC.